This T cell receptor beta chain was sequenced for a study of blood T cell repertoires in COVID-19. There are 15 residues in the CDR3. J was trimmed by 2 bases and V by 3 bases; bases with no gene match: 6. Germline V gene sequence: CDR1 MNHEY, CDR2 SVGEGT. TCRdb's copy holds only in-frame clones and misses some; the assay was immunoSEQ multiplex PCR. In the table there are roughly 88,000 clones, approximately 90% of which are singletons. The chain links TRBV6-2 or TRBV6-3 to TRBJ2-7; 8 bases map to TRBD2. The sample consisted of peripheral blood. This receptor was identified in a woman in her forties or fifties in a cohort sampled during active COVID-19. The CDR3 bases are TGTGCCAGCAGTTATTCGACTAGCGATCCCTACGAGCAGTACTTC. Protein sequence: CASSYSTSDPYEQYF.